The clone carrying this TCR beta chain was seen at least ten times. Unique molecular identifiers were used to barcode this TCRbeta library. MiXCR, run by TCRdb on the PCR reads, gives a single entry per CDR3 protein. The sample shows about 110,000 distinct CDR3 sequences, approximately 6.6% of them seen only once. This entry belongs to a study of T-cell reconstitution after alpha-beta-depleted transplantation in children. Per the germline V gene, CDR1 is SGHRS and CDR2 is YFSETQ. This CDR3 contains 13 residues. The V and J ends lost 4 bases and 6 bases respectively, with 11 bases between them. The sample here was PBMCs, mostly from graft donor cells, taken 360 days after TCRalphabeta/CD19-depleted stem cell transplant. The chain joins TRBV5-1 to TRBJ2-4; either TRBD1 or TRBD2 may fit D (5 bases each). This sequence originates from a male patient between 2 and 15 years old who had a stem cell transplant for acute lymphoblastic leukemia, so the T cells may come from the graft donor. The CDR3 loop reads CASSRGVGNIQYF. The CDR3 bases are TGCGCCAGCAGCCGAGGGGTGGGAAACATTCAGTACTTC.